Below, one TCR beta chain is given with its context. This clonotype was counted many times. Its cognate antigen has yet to be identified. Base qualities are not at hand, and no much larger clone is one base apart. This record belongs to a study of T-cell memory formation after mild COVID-19 (dated by TCRdb to about 2021). Regarding the research as a whole: Most TCR sequence clusters were specific to one of the two donors. The cohort comprised two young, previously healthy adult volunteers, one female and one male. Longitudinal TCRalpha and TCRbeta repertoire sequencing tracked T-cell clones expanding and contracting after mild COVID-19 in a couple of donors. The full study reports these points: Contracting CD4+ clones appeared mostly in the CM and EM memory subsets, whereas CD8+ clones were enriched in EMRA. SARS-CoV-2 specificity of the second-wave clones peaking on day 37 was not confirmed. Balanced CD4/CD8 phenotypes were observed for clones contracting from day 15 to 85, whereas a bias towards CD4+ was observed for a second wave of clones expanding from day 15 to 37. The study included only a couple of mild cases, and larger cohorts that include severe cases with pre-infection samples were judged to be necessary. The detection of some responding clones in pre-infection memory suggests that pre-existing cross-reactive memory T cells joined the SARS-CoV-2 response.

The sequencer listed for this sample is Illumina NovaSeq 6000. TCRalpha and TCRbeta cDNA libraries were built by 5'RACE with constant-segment primers, adding sample barcodes and unique molecular identifiers. Trizol reagent was used to extract RNA from every sample. Library amplification was performed in two PCR steps, and a second sample barcode and Illumina TruSeq adapters were introduced in the second step. The libraries were sequenced on an Illumina NovaSeq using 2 x 150 bp paired-end reads. The original methods were these. The reads were demultiplexed and collapsed into UMI-guided consensus sequences using migec v1.2.7. Using mixcr v2.1.11, UMI consensuses were aligned to TRA and TRB V and J templates and then assembled into clonotypes. A clonotype was counted as expanded or contracted only if both edgeR and NoisET called the change significant, with noise models trained on biological replicates. For edgeR calls, a false discovery rate-adjusted p below 0.01 and a log2 fold-change threshold of 1 were applied. As an exploratory analysis of dynamics, PCA with hierarchical clustering was applied to max-normalized trajectories of the 1000 most abundant clonotypes. The CD4 or CD8 phenotype of responding clones was assigned using the separately sequenced CD4+ and CD8+ repertoires. TCRdb trimmed the raw reads at Q25, called clones with MiXCR and kept productive beta chains. Rows are combined by CDR3 protein, so each entry shows the most common genes and DNA. None of the V and J calls come from the authors' own analysis; TCRdb made them. Within this sample are about 600,000 distinct CDR3 sequences, with less than 25% of them counted one time only. About 8.4% of the sample is taken by the ten largest.

V loses 1 base of germline sequence and J loses 0 bases, and the interval between the two ends is 8 bases. Including cysteine and phenylalanine, the CDR3 has 15 amino acids. Of all the DNA, just the CDR3 is kept, 45 bases in frame from base 1. CDR1 and CDR2, per the germline V gene (reference sequence), are SGHKS and YYEKEE. PBMCs were isolated by Ficoll-Paque density gradient centrifugation. The V gene is TRBV5-5 and the J gene is TRBJ2-1, with no D gene named confidently. The sequence was obtained from an adult woman who had mild COVID-19 (a few samples of this study predate the infection). The sample titles of this study are shuffled in the database, so cell type and time point are left out; the donor was told from shared clones. The sequenced sample consisted of PBMCs or a T cell subset sorted from them (not recorded which). The CDR3 region has the sequence CASSLSESSYNEQFF. The DNA reads TGTGCCAGCAGCTTGTCGGAGAGCTCCTACAATGAGCAGTTCTTC.